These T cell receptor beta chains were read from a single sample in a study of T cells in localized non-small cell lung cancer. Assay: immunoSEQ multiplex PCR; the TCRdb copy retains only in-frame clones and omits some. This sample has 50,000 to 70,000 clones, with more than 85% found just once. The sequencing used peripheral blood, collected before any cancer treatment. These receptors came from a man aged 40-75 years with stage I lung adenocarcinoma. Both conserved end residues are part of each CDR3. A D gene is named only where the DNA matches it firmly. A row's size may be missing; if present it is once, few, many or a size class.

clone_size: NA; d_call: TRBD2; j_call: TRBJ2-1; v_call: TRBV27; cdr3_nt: TGTGCCAGCACTATGGGCGGGAGGGATATCGATGAGCAGTTCTTC; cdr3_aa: CASTMGGRDIDEQFF
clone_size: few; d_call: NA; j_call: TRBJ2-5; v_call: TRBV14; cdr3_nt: TGTGCCAGCACGGTTACCGGCAGGCACCGATTTTTAGAGACCCAGTACTTC; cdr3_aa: CASTVTGRHRFLETQYF
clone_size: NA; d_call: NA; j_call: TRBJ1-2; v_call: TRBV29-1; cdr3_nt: TGCAGCGTTGAACGGGGAAATGGCTACACCTTC; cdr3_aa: CSVERGNGYTF
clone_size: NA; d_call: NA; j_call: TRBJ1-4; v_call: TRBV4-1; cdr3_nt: TGCGCCAGCAGCCAGACCGGGGCAAATGAAAAACTGTTTTTT; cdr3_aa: CASSQTGANEKLFF
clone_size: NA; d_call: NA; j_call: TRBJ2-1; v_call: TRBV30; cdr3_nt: TGTGCCTGGAGTTTCGGGACACAATACAATGAGCAGTTCTTC; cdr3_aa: CAWSFGTQYNEQFF
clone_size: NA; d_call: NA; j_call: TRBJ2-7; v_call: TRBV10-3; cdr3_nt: TGTGCCACCAGGGACATCATCTACGAGCAGTACTTC; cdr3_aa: CATRDIIYEQYF
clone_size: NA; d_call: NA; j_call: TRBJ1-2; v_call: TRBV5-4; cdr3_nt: TGTGCCAGCAGCTTACCTCGAGGGGCGGACCACTCCTATGGCTACACCTTC; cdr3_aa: CASSLPRGADHSYGYTF
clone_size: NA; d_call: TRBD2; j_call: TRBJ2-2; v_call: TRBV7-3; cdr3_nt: TGTGCCAGCAGCCTTACCGGGACTAGCGGGAGTGGGGAGCTGTTTTTT; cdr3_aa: CASSLTGTSGSGELFF
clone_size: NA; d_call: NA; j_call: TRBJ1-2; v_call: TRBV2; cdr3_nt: TGTGCCAGCAGTGATGTGATGAACTATGGCTACACCTTC; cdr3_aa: CASSDVMNYGYTF
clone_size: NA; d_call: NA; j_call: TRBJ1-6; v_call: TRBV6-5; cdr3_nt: TGTGCCACTAGGGGTAATTCACCCCTCCACTTT; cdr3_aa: CATRGNSPLHF
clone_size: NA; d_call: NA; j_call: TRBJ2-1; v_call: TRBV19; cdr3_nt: TGTGCCAGTACTCCCGGGGTAGTTTATGATGAGCAGTTCTTC; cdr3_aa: CASTPGVVYDEQFF
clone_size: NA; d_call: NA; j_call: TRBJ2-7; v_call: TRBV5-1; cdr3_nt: TGCGCCAGCAGCTTGACCCACAACTACGAGCAGTACTTC; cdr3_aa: CASSLTHNYEQYF
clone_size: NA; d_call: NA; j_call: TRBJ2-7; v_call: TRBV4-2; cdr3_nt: TGTGCCAGCAGCCAAGACTGGGCCGGGGGTTACGAGCAGTACTTC; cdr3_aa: CASSQDWAGGYEQYF
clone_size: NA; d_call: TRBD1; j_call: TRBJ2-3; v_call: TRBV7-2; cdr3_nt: TGTGCCAGCAGCTTCGTGGGGAGGACAGGGGGCAGAGATACGCAGTATTTT; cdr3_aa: CASSFVGRTGGRDTQYF
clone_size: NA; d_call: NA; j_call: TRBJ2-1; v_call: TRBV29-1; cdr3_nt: TGCAGCGTTGTAGCTCGTCTCGATGAGCAGTTCTTC; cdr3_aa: CSVVARLDEQFF
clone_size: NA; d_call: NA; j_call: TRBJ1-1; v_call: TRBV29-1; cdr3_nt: TGCAGCGTTGAGCCTCGGGGCCTGGGAACTGAAGCTTTCTTT; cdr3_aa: CSVEPRGLGTEAFF
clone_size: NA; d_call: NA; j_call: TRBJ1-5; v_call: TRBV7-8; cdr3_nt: TGTGCCAGCAGCTTTGCACTTAGCAATCAGCCCCAGCATTTT; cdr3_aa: CASSFALSNQPQHF
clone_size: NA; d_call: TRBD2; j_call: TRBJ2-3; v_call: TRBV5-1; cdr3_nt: TGCGCCAGCACCCCCCCGGCGGGACTAGCGGCTAGCACAGATACGCAGTATTTT; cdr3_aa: CASTPPAGLAASTDTQYF
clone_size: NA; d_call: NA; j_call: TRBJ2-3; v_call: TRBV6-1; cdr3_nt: TGTGCCAGCAGACTCACAGGGTTCGGCACAGATACGCAGTATTTT; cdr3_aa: CASRLTGFGTDTQYF
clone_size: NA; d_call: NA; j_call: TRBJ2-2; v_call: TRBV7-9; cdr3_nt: TGTGCCAGCAGCTCCTATCTTGGCGCCGGGTCCGGGGAGCTGTTTTTT; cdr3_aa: CASSSYLGAGSGELFF
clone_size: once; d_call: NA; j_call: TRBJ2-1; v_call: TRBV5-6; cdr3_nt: TGTGCCAGCAGCTACTCTTCACTGATATACAATGAGCAGTTCTTC; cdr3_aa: CASSYSSLIYNEQFF
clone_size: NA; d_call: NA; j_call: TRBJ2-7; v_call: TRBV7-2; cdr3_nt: TGTGCCAGCAGCTTAGGCGCCCACTCCTACGAGCAGTACTTC; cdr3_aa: CASSLGAHSYEQYF
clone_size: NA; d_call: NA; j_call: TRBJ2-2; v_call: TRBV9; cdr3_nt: TGTGCCAGCAGCGTAGCTGGTGGGGTCGGGGAGCTGTTTTTT; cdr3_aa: CASSVAGGVGELFF
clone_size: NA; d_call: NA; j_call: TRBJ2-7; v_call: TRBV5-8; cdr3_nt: TGTGCCAGCAGCTTGGACGACTACGAGCAGTACTTC; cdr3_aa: CASSLDDYEQYF
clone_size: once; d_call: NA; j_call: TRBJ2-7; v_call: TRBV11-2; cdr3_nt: TGTGCCAGCAGCTTAACTACCGCGTCCTACGAGCAGTACTTC; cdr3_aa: CASSLTTASYEQYF
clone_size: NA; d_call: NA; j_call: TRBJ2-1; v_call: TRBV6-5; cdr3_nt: TGTGCCAGCAGTTACACAGGGCTCTCCTACAATGAGCAGTTCTTC; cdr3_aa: CASSYTGLSYNEQFF
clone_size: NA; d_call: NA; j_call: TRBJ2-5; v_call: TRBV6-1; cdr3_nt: TGTGCCAGCAGTGTTCGAGGCCACCGGGGCTCGCGAGAGACCCAGTACTTC; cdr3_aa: CASSVRGHRGSRETQYF
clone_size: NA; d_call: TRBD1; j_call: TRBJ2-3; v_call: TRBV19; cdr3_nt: TGTGCCAGTAGTATAGAGGACAGGGTAGCAGATACGCAGTATTTT; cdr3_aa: CASSIEDRVADTQYF
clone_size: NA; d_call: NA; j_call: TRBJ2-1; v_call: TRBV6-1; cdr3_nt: TGTGCCATCAGTGAGTCGACGGACTACAATGAGCAGTTCTTC; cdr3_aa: CAISESTDYNEQFF
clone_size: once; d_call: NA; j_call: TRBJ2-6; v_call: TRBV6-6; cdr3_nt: TGTGCCAGCAGTTTGGCAGGTTCTACTGGGGCCAACGTCCTGACTTTC; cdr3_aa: CASSLAGSTGANVLTF
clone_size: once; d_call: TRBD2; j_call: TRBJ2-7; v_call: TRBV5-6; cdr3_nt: TGTGCCAGCAGCTCTAGCGGGTTAGCCTACGAGCAGTACTTC; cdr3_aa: CASSSSGLAYEQYF
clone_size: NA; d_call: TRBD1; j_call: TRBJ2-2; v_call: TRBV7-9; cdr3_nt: TGTGCCAGCAGCTTTGCCCCCGGGACAGCCAACACCGGGGAGCTGTTTTTT; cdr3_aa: CASSFAPGTANTGELFF
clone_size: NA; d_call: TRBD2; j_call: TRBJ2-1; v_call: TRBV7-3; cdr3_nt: TGTGCCAGCAGCCCAGCGGGAGACGGTGAGCAGTTCTTC; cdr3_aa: CASSPAGDGEQFF
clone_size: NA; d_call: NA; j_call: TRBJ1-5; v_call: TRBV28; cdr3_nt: TGTGCCAGCAGTACTATCGGGCAGCCCCAGCATTTT; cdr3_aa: CASSTIGQPQHF
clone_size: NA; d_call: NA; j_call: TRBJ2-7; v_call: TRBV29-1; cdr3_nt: TGCAGCCTTCGGGACGCCTCCTACGAGCAGTACTTC; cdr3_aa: CSLRDASYEQYF
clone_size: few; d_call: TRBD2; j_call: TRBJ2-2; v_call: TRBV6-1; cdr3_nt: TGTGCCAGCGACCGAGGGACTAGCGGGAGAGGGGAGCTGTTTTTT; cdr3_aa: CASDRGTSGRGELFF
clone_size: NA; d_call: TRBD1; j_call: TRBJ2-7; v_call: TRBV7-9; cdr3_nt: TGTGCCAGCAGCTTAGGTGAACAGGGGACCTACGAGCAGTACTTC; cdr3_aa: CASSLGEQGTYEQYF
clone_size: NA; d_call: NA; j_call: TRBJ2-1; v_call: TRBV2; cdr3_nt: TGTGCCAGCAGAACAGGGTCAAGCTCCTACAATGAGCAGTTCTTC; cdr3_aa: CASRTGSSSYNEQFF
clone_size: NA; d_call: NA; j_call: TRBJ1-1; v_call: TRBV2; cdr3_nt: TGTGCCAGCAGGGGGCGGGAGACTGAAGCTTTCTTT; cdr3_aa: CASRGRETEAFF
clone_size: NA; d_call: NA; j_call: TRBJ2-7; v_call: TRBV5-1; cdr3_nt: TGCGCCAGCAGCTTGCAGAGAGGGTCCTACGAGCAGTACTTC; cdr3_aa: CASSLQRGSYEQYF
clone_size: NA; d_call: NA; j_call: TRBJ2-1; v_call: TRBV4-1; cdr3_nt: TGCGCCAGCAGCCCCGGGGCAGGGGCGGGTAATGAGCAGTTCTTC; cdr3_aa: CASSPGAGAGNEQFF
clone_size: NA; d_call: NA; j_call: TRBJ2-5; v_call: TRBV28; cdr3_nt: TGTGCCAGCAGTTTGTCTTCACACGGGACCCAGTACTTC; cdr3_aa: CASSLSSHGTQYF
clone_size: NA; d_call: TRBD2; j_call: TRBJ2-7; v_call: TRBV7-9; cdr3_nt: TGTGCCAGCAGCTTACTAGCGGGAGGGGGCGAGCAGTACTTC; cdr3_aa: CASSLLAGGGEQYF
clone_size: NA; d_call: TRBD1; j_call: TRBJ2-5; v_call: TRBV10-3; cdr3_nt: TGTGCCACCTCGACAGGGGGGGGAGAGACCCAGTACTTC; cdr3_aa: CATSTGGGETQYF
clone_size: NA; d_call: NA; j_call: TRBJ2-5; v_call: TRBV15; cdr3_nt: TGTGCCACCAGCAGGGACACCAACCAAGAGACCCAGTACTTC; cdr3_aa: CATSRDTNQETQYF